Listed below are T cell receptor beta chains from one sample, sequenced in a study of cytomegalovirus exposure and HLA in healthy donors. Only in-frame clones appear in the TCRdb table, and some are missing; sequencing was by immunoSEQ multiplex PCR. The data contain some 130,000 clones, roughly 87% of them singletons. The sample comprised PBMCs. These TCRs come from a young woman in good health and CMV-seronegative. The CDR3 runs from the conserved cysteine through the conserved F or W. Fields, in order: D gene, V gene, clone size, J gene, CDR3 protein, CDR3 DNA. A D gene is named only where the DNA matches it firmly. Clone sizes are given selectively: once, few, many, or a class where the clone is expanded.

TRBD2	TRBV9	NA	TRBJ2-1	CASSDGTSGAYEQFF	TGTGCCAGCAGCGACGGGACTAGCGGGGCATATGAGCAGTTCTTC
TRBD2	TRBV7-9	NA	TRBJ2-1	CASSLDGTSGYYNEQFF	TGTGCCAGCAGCTTAGATGGGACTAGCGGATACTACAATGAGCAGTTCTTC
NA	TRBV13	NA	TRBJ2-4	CASSPLPGSKNIQYF	TGTGCCAGCAGTCCTCTCCCGGGGTCCAAAAACATTCAGTACTTC
TRBD1	TRBV6-1	NA	TRBJ2-1	CASSGPGQNNNEQFF	TGTGCCAGCAGTGGACCGGGACAGAATAACAATGAGCAGTTCTTC
TRBD2	TRBV5-6	NA	TRBJ2-1	CASSLKQRGYNEQFF	TGTGCCAGCAGCTTGAAACAGCGGGGCTACAATGAGCAGTTCTTC
NA	TRBV10-1	few	TRBJ1-1	CATNEVVEAEAFF	TGCGCCACCAACGAAGTGGTGGAGGCTGAAGCTTTCTTT
NA	TRBV15	few	TRBJ1-4	CATSRDGWARGGATNEKLFF	TGTGCCACCAGCAGAGATGGATGGGCGAGGGGAGGGGCAACTAATGAAAAACTGTTTTTT
TRBD1	TRBV27	NA	TRBJ2-7	CASNRQGDTYEQYF	TGTGCCAGCAACCGACAGGGGGACACCTACGAGCAGTACTTC
NA	TRBV15	NA	TRBJ1-5	CATSRARARSNQPQHF	TGTGCCACCAGCAGAGCGCGGGCCAGGAGCAATCAGCCCCAGCATTTT
NA	TRBV6-1	NA	TRBJ1-5	CASSLGLGSKPQHF	TGTGCCAGCAGCTTGGGGCTGGGTAGTAAGCCCCAGCATTTT
TRBD2	TRBV6-5	NA	TRBJ2-3	CASSYLAGAGDTQYF	TGTGCCAGCAGTTATTTAGCGGGGGCGGGAGATACGCAGTATTTT
NA	TRBV7-5	NA	TRBJ2-7	CARRKTESGWYF	TGTGCCAGAAGAAAGACGGAGTCAGGGTGGTACTTC
TRBD2	TRBV10-3	NA	TRBJ2-6	CAISAAGGQHSGANVLTF	TGTGCCATCAGTGCGGCGGGGGGCCAGCACTCTGGGGCCAACGTCCTGACTTTC
NA	TRBV4-1	NA	TRBJ1-5	CASSQALDSQQPQHF	TGCGCCAGCAGCCAAGCATTGGACAGTCAACAGCCCCAGCATTTT
NA	TRBV6-5	NA	TRBJ1-1	CASSYSTGDEAFF	TGTGCCAGCAGTTACTCGACGGGAGATGAAGCTTTCTTT
NA	TRBV5-1	NA	TRBJ2-3	CASSFGEGDTDTQYF	TGCGCCAGCAGCTTTGGTGAAGGGGATACAGATACGCAGTATTTT
TRBD2	TRBV5-1	NA	TRBJ2-5	CASKGTSGGLIQETQYF	TGCGCCAGCAAAGGGACTAGCGGGGGGCTTATCCAAGAGACCCAGTACTTC
NA	TRBV27	NA	TRBJ1-1	CASSPILAGAGTEAFF	TGTGCCAGCAGTCCGATCTTGGCGGGCGCCGGGACTGAAGCTTTCTTT
NA	TRBV6-6	NA	TRBJ2-1	CASSALRTASYNEQFF	TGTGCCAGCAGTGCCCTCCGGACAGCGAGCTACAATGAGCAGTTCTTC
TRBD1	TRBV6-1	NA	TRBJ2-7	CASSGQGHYEQYF	TGTGCCAGCAGTGGACAGGGCCACTACGAGCAGTACTTC
TRBD1	TRBV15	NA	TRBJ2-3	CATSRTGPADTQYF	TGTGCCACCAGCAGGACAGGGCCCGCAGATACGCAGTATTTT